Included here is one T cell receptor beta chain sequence, with context. Its cognate antigen is unknown. This entry is derived from a study of persistence of HIV-infected CD4 T cells. Germline V gives CDR1 KGHDR, CDR2 SFDVKD. With V trimmed by 9 bases and J by 3 bases, 7 bases remained unmatched. The CDR3 spans 14 residues. Sequencing used immunoSEQ version 4 in survey mode. TCRdb keeps only in-frame clones here, not all; method: immunoSEQ multiplex PCR. Of tens of thousands of clones listed, roughly four fifths are singletons. An overlapping HIV-1 Gag peptide pool stimulated these cells at 0.75 to 1 ug/peptide/mL. CD40L/CD69 double-negative CD45RO-high memory CD4+ T cells were collected.

The sequencing here drew on CD4+ T cells sorted from PBMCs after 18-hour stimulation, taken from a patient who received antiretroviral therapy. The clonotype originates from an adult woman with HIV who was CMV-seropositive. The chain uses TRBV24-1 and TRBJ1-5; 7 bases fit TRBD1. In nucleotides, the CDR3 is TGTGCCACCTCCTCTGACAGGGTCAATCAGCCCCAGCATTTT. Amino acids: CATSSDRVNQPQHF.